This T cell receptor (beta chain) appears in the sequencing data of a study of post-analysis software for immune sequencing data. About the research overall: Courses of disease covered relapsing-remitting, secondary progressive and progressive-relapsing multiple sclerosis.

V gave up 1 base and J gave up 5 bases, with 8 bases separating them. The germline gives CDR1 DFQATT, CDR2 SNEGSKA (reference sequence). The CDR3 loop spans 12 amino acids. Unique-molecular-identifier-tagged TCR beta cDNA libraries were used. TCRdb ran MiXCR on the PCR reads and lists one entry per CDR3 protein. The table has hundreds of thousands of distinct CDR3 sequences, about 60% seen once; the top ten hold about 11%. Study-level results: Controls had lower frequencies than patients of about five TRBV segments, which included TRBV5-6, TRBV5-1 and TRBV20-1.

This clonotype was detected once. Its antigen is unidentified. The specimen was blood. The sequence was collected from a girl under 10 years old with multiple sclerosis. V is TRBV20-1 and J is TRBJ2-5; no clear D. Here the CDR3 reads CSARVDVETQYF. CDR3 nucleotide sequence: TGCAGTGCTAGAGTGGATGTCGAGACCCAGTACTTC.